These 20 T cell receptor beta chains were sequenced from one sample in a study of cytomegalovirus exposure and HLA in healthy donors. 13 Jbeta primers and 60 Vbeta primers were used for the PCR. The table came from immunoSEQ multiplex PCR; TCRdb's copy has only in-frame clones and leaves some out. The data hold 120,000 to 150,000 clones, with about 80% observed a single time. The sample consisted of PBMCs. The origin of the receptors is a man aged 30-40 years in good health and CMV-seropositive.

CDR3 in amino acids: CASSTTGFANLETQYF. Written as DNA, the CDR3 is TGTGCCAGTAGTACGACAGGGTTTGCTAATCTAGAGACCCAGTACTTC. The genes are TRBV19 and TRBJ2-5, with 7 bases fitting TRBD1. This CDR3 region has 16 residues. Unmatched junction bases numbered 12, after V lost 4 bases and J lost 4 bases. Germline lookup yields CDR1 LNHDA and CDR2 SQIVND (reference sequence).

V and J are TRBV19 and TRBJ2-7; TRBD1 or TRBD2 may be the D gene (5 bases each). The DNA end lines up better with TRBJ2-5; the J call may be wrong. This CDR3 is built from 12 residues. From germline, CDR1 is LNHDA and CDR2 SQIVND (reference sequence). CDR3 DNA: TGTGCCAGTAGTCCCGGGACAGAGACCCAGTACTTC. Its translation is CASSPGTETQYF.

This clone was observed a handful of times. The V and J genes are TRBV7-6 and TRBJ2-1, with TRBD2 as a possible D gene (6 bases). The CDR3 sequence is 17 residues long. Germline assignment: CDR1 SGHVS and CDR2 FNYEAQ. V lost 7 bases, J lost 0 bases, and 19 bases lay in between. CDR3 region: CASTYRVAGSSYNEQFF. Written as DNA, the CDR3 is TGTGCCAGCACCTACCGGGTGGCGGGGAGCTCCTACAATGAGCAGTTCTTC.

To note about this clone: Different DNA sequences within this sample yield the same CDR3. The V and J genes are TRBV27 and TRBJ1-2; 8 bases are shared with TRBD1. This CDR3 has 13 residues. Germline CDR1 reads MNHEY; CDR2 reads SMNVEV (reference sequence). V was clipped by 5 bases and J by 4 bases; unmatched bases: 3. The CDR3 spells CASSLGQGYGYTF. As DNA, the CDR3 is TGTGCCAGCAGTCTCGGACAGGGCTATGGCTACACCTTC.

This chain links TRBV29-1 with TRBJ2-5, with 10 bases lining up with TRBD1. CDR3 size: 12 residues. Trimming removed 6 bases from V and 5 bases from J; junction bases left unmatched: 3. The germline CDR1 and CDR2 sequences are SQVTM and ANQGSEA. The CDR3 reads CSVTGGAETQYF. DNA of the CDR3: TGCAGCGTGACAGGGGGCGCGGAGACCCAGTACTTC.

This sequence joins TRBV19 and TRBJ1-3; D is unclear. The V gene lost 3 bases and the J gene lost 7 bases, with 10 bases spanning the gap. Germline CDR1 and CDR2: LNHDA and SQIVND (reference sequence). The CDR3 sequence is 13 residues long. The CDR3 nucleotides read TGTGCCAGTAGTATCCTTCATAGCAACACCATATATTTT. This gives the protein CASSILHSNTIYF.

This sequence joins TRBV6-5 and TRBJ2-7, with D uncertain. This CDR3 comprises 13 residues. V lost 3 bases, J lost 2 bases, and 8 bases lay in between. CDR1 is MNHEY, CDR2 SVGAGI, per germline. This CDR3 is CASSYGPTYEQYF. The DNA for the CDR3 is TGTGCCAGCAGTTATGGCCCAACCTACGAGCAGTACTTC.

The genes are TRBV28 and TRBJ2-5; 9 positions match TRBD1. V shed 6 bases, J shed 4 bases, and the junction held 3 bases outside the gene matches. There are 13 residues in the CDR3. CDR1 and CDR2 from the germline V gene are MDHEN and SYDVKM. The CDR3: CASRTGGRETQYF. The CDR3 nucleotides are TGTGCCAGCAGGACAGGGGGACGAGAGACCCAGTACTTC.

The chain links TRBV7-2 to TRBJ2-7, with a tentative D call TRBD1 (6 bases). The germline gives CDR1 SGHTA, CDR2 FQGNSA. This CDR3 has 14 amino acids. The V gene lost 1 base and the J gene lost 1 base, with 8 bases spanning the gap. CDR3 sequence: CASSLGRGSYEQYF. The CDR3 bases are TGTGCCAGCAGCTTAGGCAGGGGATCCTACGAGCAGTACTTC.

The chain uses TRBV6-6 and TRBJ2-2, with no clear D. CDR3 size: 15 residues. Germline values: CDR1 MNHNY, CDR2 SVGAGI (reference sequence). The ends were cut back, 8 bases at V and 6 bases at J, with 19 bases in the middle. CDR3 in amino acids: CASLGLSPVPGELFF. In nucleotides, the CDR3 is TGTGCCAGCCTGGGCTTGAGCCCTGTTCCCGGGGAGCTGTTTTTT.

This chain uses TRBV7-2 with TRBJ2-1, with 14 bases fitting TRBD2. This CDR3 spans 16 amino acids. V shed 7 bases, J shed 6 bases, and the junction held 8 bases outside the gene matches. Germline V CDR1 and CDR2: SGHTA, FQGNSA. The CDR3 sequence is CASTQSGLAGGNEQFF. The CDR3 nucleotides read TGTGCCAGCACCCAAAGTGGACTAGCGGGAGGCAATGAGCAGTTCTTC.

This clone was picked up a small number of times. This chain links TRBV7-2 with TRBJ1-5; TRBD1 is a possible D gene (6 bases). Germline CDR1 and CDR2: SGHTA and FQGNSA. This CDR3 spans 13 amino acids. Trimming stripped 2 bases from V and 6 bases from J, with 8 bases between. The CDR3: CASSLTGSQPQHF. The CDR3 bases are TGTGCCAGCAGCTTAACAGGGTCTCAGCCCCAGCATTTT.

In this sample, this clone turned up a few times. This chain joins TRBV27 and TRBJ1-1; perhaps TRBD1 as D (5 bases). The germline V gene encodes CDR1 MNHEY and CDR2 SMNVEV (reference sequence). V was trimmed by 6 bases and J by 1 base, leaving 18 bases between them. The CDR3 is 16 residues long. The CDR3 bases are TGTGCCAGCAGACCCGAACGCGGGGCAGGGAACACTGAAGCTTTCTTT. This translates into CASRPERGAGNTEAFF.

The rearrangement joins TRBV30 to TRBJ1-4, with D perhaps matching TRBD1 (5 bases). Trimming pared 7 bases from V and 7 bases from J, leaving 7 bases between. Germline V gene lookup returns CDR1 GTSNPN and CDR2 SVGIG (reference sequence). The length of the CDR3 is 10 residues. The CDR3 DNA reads TGTGCCTTCAGGGTTGAAAAACTGTTTTTT. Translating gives CAFRVEKLFF.

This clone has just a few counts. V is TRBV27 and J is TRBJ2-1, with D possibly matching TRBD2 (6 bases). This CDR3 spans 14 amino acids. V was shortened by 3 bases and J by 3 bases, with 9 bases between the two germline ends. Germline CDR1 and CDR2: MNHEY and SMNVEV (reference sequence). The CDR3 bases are TGTGCCAGCAGTTTGGGGGGACTCTACAATGAGCAGTTCTTC. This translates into CASSLGGLYNEQFF.

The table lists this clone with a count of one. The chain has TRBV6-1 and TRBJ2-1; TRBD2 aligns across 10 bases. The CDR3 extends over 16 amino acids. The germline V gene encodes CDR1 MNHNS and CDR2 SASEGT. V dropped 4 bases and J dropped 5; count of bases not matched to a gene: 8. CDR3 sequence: CASSGLAGAGDNEQFF. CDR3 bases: TGTGCCAGCAGTGGGCTAGCGGGAGCTGGGGACAATGAGCAGTTCTTC.

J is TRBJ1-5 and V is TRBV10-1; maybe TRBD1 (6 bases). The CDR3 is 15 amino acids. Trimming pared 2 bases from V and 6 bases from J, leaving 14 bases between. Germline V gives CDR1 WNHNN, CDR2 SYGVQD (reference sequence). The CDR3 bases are TGCGCCAGCAGTGAGAGGCAAGGGGGGGTTCAGCCCCAGCATTTT. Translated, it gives CASSERQGGVQPQHF.

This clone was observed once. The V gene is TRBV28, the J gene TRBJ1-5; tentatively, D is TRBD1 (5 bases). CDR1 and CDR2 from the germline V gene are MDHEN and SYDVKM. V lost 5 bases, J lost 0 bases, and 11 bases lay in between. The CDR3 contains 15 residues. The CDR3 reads CASSLDSYSNQPQHF. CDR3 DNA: TGTGCCAGCAGTCTAGACAGTTATAGCAATCAGCCCCAGCATTTT.

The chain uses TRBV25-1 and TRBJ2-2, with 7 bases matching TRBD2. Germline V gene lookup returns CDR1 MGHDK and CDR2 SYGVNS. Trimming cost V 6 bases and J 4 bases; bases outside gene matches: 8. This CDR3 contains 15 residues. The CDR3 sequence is CASSAAGVGTGELFF. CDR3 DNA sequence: TGTGCCAGCAGCGCCGCGGGGGTAGGCACCGGGGAGCTGTTTTTT.

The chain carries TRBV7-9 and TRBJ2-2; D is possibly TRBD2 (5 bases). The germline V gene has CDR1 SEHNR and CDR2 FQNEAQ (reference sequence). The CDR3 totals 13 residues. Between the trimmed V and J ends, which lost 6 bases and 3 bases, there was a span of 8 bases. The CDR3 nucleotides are TGTGCCAGCAGGGACTTTTACACCGGGGAGCTGTTTTTT. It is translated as CASRDFYTGELFF.